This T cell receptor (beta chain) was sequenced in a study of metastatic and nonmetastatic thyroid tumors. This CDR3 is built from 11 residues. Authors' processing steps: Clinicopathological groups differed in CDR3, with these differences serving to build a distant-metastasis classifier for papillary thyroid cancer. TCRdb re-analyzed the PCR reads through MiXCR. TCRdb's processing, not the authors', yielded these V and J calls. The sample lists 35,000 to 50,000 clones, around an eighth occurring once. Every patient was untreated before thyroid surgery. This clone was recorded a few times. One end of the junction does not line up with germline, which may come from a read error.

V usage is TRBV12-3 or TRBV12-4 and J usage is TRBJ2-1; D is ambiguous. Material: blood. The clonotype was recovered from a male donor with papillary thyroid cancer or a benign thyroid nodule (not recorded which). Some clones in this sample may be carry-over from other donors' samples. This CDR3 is CASIFMDERFF. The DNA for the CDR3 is TGTGCCAGCATTTTCATGGATGAGCGGTTCTTC.